This T cell receptor (beta chain) was retrieved from a study of CD8+ T cells in alopecia areata. Following RNA extraction, reverse transcription yielded cDNA that acted as the sequencing template. Using immunoSEQ multiplex PCR, the repertoire was profiled, and TCRdb retains in-frame clones only, with some absent. This table holds more than 150,000 clones, about three fifths found once. In regard to this clone: Its antigen is currently unknown.

Regarding treatment: oral pan-JAK inhibitor, 5-10 mg twice daily. Study-wide results and limits: Scalp clonality, together with expanded CD8+ clones among the top 100, fell significantly with tofacitinib. The link between baseline CD8+ expansion and response remains uncertain with one nonresponder.

The sequence derives from a human donor with alopecia areata. The specimen was CD4+ T cells sorted from blood, collected at week 4, from a patient treated with tofacitinib.

The CDR3 loop reads CASSDMTKYFTDTQYF. The DNA for the CDR3 is TGTGCCAGCAGCGACATGACTAAGTACTTCACAGATACGCAGTATTTT. This rearrangement joins TRBV2 to TRBJ2-3; a possible D gene is TRBD2 (5 bases). Between the trimmed V and J ends, which lost 6 bases and 2 bases, there was a span of 18 bases. The CDR3 is 16 amino acids. CDR1 and CDR2 from the germline V gene are SNHLY and FYNNEI.